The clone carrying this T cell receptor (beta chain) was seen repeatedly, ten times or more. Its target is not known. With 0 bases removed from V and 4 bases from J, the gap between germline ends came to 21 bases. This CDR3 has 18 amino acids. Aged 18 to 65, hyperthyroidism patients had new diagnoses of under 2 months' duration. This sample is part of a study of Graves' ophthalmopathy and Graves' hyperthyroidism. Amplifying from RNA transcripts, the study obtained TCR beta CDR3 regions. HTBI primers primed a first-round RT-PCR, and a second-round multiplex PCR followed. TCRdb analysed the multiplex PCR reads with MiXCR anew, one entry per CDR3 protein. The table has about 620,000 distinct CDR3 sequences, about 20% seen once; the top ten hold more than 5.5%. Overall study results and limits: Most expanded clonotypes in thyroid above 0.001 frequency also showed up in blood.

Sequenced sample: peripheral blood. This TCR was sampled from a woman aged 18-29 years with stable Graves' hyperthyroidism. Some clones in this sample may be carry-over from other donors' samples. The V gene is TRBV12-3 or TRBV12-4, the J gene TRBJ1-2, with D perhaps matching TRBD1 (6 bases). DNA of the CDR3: TGTGCCAGCAGTTTAGCGGGGGCAGGCACAACCTTCAGCTATGGCTACACCTTC. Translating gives CASSLAGAGTTFSYGYTF.